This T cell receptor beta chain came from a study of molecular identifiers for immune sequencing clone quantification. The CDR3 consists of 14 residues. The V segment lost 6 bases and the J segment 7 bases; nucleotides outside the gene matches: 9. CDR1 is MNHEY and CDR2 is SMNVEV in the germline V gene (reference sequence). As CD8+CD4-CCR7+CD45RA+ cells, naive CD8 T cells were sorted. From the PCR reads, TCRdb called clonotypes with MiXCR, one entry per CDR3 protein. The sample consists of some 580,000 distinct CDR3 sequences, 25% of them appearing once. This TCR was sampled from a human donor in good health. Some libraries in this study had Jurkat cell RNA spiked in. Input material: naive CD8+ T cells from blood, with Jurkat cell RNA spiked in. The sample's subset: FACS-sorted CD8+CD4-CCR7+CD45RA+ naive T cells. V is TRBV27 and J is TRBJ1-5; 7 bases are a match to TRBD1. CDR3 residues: CASSRQGVGQPQHF. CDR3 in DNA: TGTGCCAGCAGCAGACAGGGCGTGGGGCAGCCCCAGCATTTT.